This T cell receptor (beta chain) is from a study of cytomegalovirus exposure and HLA in healthy donors. This clone was counted a few times. What it binds is not known. Findings of the study overall: Data from an earlier analysis indicated that most TCR beta V segments were productive either about 87% or about 30% of the time. As a later analysis showed, a missense DCLRE1C variant was linked to trimming of TCR beta V- and J-genes. The authors excluded some V segments, including TRBV6-2 and TRBV6-3, as indistinguishable.

The CDR3 is 15 amino acids. V lost 2 bases to trimming and J lost 8 bases, with 15 bases between them. Germline V gives CDR1 SGHAT, CDR2 FQNNGV. The PCR had 60 Vbeta and 13 Jbeta primers. Sequencing was performed with immunoSEQ multiplex PCR; in TCRdb, only in-frame clones are kept and a portion is missing. The data show nearly 65,000 clones, 73% seen once. The chain is built from TRBV11-2 and TRBJ1-4; no reliable D call. Material: PBMCs. The sequence derives from a man aged 45-60 years in good health and CMV-seronegative. The CDR3 region is CASSLTHLLHEKLFF. CDR3 DNA sequence: TGTGCCAGCAGCTTAACCCATCTCTTACACGAAAAACTGTTTTTT.